One T cell receptor beta chain is described in this entry. Antigen specificity is unknown. V dropped 4 bases and J dropped 5 bases, with 15 bases sitting between them. The germline V gene encodes CDR1 SGDLS and CDR2 YYNGEE. The CDR3 is 14 residues long. The data were obtained in a study of CD4 T cells in relation to SARS-CoV-2 and coronaviruses. Study-wide background: TCR beta CDR3s were sequenced after 10-day antigen culture of PBMCs.

Assay: immunoSEQ multiplex PCR; the TCRdb copy retains only in-frame clones and omits some. The table includes over 15,000 clones, 79% detected once. Unexposed donor CD4+ T cells date from 2011-2018, before the COVID-19 pandemic. Isolation of CD4+ T cells took place after approximately 11 days in culture. Material: CD4+ T cells from PBMCs, cultured in vitro. The TCR sequence derives from a human donor in good health. The chain couples TRBV9 to TRBJ2-5; no clear D gene. The CDR3 DNA follows: TGTGCCAGCAGCCCCTCCCCCGGTGGTGAGACCCAGTACTTC. Translating gives CASSPSPGGETQYF.